The TCR beta chain described here comes from a study of vaccination and CD4 T cells after COVID-19. Study overall: Those taking part got two shots of either the BNT162b2 or the mRNA-1273 vaccine.

Points on this clonotype: Its target is not known.

Treatment reported: approximately nine-day PBMC culture with coronavirus spike peptide pools or control peptides (ViraFEST assay). ViraFEST grew antigen-specific T cells using peptide pools, then sequenced TCRs. V gave up 4 bases and J gave up 1 base; unmatched junction bases: 5. From germline, CDR1 is SGHDN and CDR2 FVKESK. The CDR3 extends over 15 amino acids. Cultured CD4+ T-cell DNA underwent Oncomine TCR Beta short-read sequencing. TCRdb re-analysed the PCR reads in MiXCR, keeping a single row per CDR3 protein. The table lists some 10,000 distinct CDR3 sequences, less than 55% of them singletons.

The origin of this receptor is a human donor with COVID-19. The starting material was cultured CD4+ T cells from blood, obtained after SARS-CoV-2 vaccination. This rearrangement joins TRBV14 to TRBJ1-1; 8 positions match TRBD1. CDR3 bases: TGTGCCAGCAGCCCCCACAGGGGGAAGAACACTGAAGCTTTCTTT. It specifies CASSPHRGKNTEAFF.